Included here is one TCR beta chain sequence, with context. Its antigen is as yet unknown. Other DNA sequences in this specimen translate into the identical CDR3. This entry is derived from a study of graft-versus-host responses after intestinal transplantation. Study observations and caveats: The authors found GvH clones in recipient marrow, some appearing first in ileum or blood. Association was observed between peak circulating GvH clone levels and early post-transplant HvG declines.

V shed 5 bases and J 7 bases; nucleotides not matched to a gene: 10. The CDR3 is 14 residues long. Germline V lookup: CDR1 SGHVS, CDR2 FQNEAQ. Libraries were prepared by immunoSEQ multiplex PCR; TCRdb keeps only in-frame clonotypes and omits some of them. Found here are 90,000 to 130,000 clones, around 94% of them singletons; the top ten hold 0.9% to 1.5%. The clonotype originates from a human donor who was the organ donor for an intestinal transplant. The sequencing used unstimulated CD8+ T cells sorted from spleen or lymph node cells, collected before transplant. The chain recombines TRBV7-8 with TRBJ2-7; TRBD1 agrees at 8 bases. The CDR3 nucleotides read TGTGCCAGCAGCCTCGGGACAGGTCGGTTTGAGCAGTACTTC. Amino acid sequence: CASSLGTGRFEQYF.